These 18 T cell receptor beta chains were sequenced from one sample in a study of blood T cell repertoires in COVID-19. TCRdb's table, derived via immunoSEQ multiplex PCR, lists solely in-frame clones and lacks some. The sample shows under 90,000 clones, over 80% of them seen only once. Specimen: peripheral blood. The source is an elderly woman with active or convalescent COVID-19.

The CDR3: CASSLVSSYNSPLHF. The CDR3 bases are TGTGCCAGCAGCTTGGTGAGCTCCTATAATTCACCCCTCCACTTT. The rearrangement links TRBV5-5 to TRBJ1-6; D is unresolved. The V end was cut by 0 bases, the J end by 0 bases, with 4 bases between. The germline CDR1 and CDR2 sequences are SGHKS and YYEKEE (reference sequence). The CDR3 has 15 residues.

The chain is built from TRBV11-2 and TRBJ1-2, with D possibly TRBD1 on 6 matching bases. Looked up from germline, CDR1 is SGHAT and CDR2 is FQNNGV. V lost 5 bases, J lost 6 bases, and 10 bases lay in between. The CDR3 loop spans 12 amino acids. The CDR3 region has the DNA TGTGCCAGCAGCCAAGAGGGGGATGGCTACACCTTC. The encoded protein is CASSQEGDGYTF.

This rearrangement joins TRBV10-3 to TRBJ2-5; D may be TRBD2 (6 bases). Germline V gene data show CDR1 as ENHRY and CDR2 as SYGVKD. V lost 6 bases and J 5 bases, leaving 13 bases between the germline ends. The CDR3 sequence is 13 residues long. CDR3 protein: CAIRNLEGETQYF. The CDR3 DNA reads as TGTGCCATCAGAAACCTGGAGGGCGAGACCCAGTACTTC.

This clone is a singleton in its sample. The chain carries TRBV28 and TRBJ1-4, with D maybe TRBD1 (6 bases). With 3 bases removed from V and 8 bases from J, the gap between germline ends came to 16 bases. CDR1 is MDHEN, CDR2 SYDVKM, per germline. CDR3 length: 15 amino acids. CDR3: CASSFQRSQGEKLFF. In DNA, the CDR3 is TGTGCCAGCAGTTTTCAACGGAGCCAGGGGGAAAAACTGTTTTTT.

The chain is built from TRBV30 and TRBJ1-5; 7 bases map to TRBD1. CDR1 is GTSNPN, CDR2 SVGIG, per germline (reference sequence). The CDR3 is 14 amino acids. The V segment lost 0 bases and the J segment 9 bases; nucleotides outside the gene matches: 8. For the CDR3, the DNA is TGTGCCTGGAGTGTGGGACAGTGGGACAGGCCCCAGCATTTT. This codes for CAWSVGQWDRPQHF.

The V call is TRBV11-2, the J call TRBJ2-5; TRBD1 agrees at 7 bases. V trimming: 5 bases; J trimming: 2 bases; junction bases outside the gene matches: 5. This CDR3 has 14 amino acids. Germline CDR1 is SGHAT and CDR2 is FQNNGV. The CDR3 DNA is TGTGCCAGCAGCCTCCAGACAGGGCAAGAGACCCAGTACTTC. This encodes CASSLQTGQETQYF.

The chain joins TRBV29-1 to TRBJ1-1; D uncertain. V gave up 6 bases and J gave up 3 bases, with 17 bases separating them. Germline CDR1 SQVTM, CDR2 ANQGSEA. This CDR3 spans 14 amino acids. Here the CDR3 DNA reads TGCAGCGTCATTGCGGCACCCAAGTACACTGAAGCTTTCTTT. Protein: CSVIAAPKYTEAFF.

The J gene is TRBJ2-5, the V gene TRBV18; D unclear. The length of the CDR3 is 12 residues. The germline V gene has CDR1 KGHSH and CDR2 LQKENI. Trimming cost V 6 bases and J 1 base, with 6 bases left between them. CDR3 protein: CASSPSQETQYF. DNA of the CDR3: TGTGCCAGCTCCCCGTCCCAAGAGACCCAGTACTTC.

The chain combines TRBV2 with TRBJ2-3; 7 bases align to TRBD1. V was clipped by 5 bases and J by 3 bases; unmatched bases: 8. Germline loops: CDR1 SNHLY, CDR2 FYNNEI. This CDR3 spans 15 amino acids. The DNA for the CDR3 is TGTGCCAGCAGTTACGACAGGGTCGGGACAGATACGCAGTATTTT. This translates into CASSYDRVGTDTQYF.

This chain uses TRBV12-5 with TRBJ1-5; D remains unclear. The CDR3 contains 12 residues. Germline assignment: CDR1 LGHNT and CDR2 FRNRAP. Trimming left V 3 bases short and J 6 bases short, with 6 bases between. The CDR3 region is CASGFPGQPQHF. CDR3 nucleotide sequence: TGTGCTAGTGGTTTTCCGGGTCAGCCCCAGCATTTT.

The chain recombines TRBV3-1 (or the pseudogene TRBV3-2) with TRBJ1-6; maybe TRBD1 (5 bases). CDR1 is LGHDT, CDR2 YNNKEL, per germline (reference sequence). Trimming took off 4 bases at V and 7 bases at J, with 14 bases between the two ends. The CDR3 spans 15 residues. CDR3 sequence reads: CASSPVPGRNSPLHF. The DNA for the CDR3 is TGTGCCAGCAGCCCTGTCCCAGGGCGCAATTCACCCCTCCACTTT.

V is TRBV24-1 and J is TRBJ2-1, with D possibly being TRBD2 (7 bases). Trimming left V 9 bases short and J 7 bases short, with 15 bases between. Germline CDR1 reads KGHDR; CDR2 reads SFDVKD. This CDR3 region has 13 residues. CDR3 sequence reads: CATGGGPRNEQFF. The CDR3 region has the DNA TGTGCCACCGGGGGGGGGCCTAGGAATGAGCAGTTCTTC.

This clone was picked up one time. This rearrangement joins TRBV29-1 to TRBJ1-1; D might be TRBD1 (5 bases). V was cut by 3 bases and J by 1 base, with 18 bases left in between. CDR1 and CDR2 (germline): SQVTM, ANQGSEA. The CDR3 length is 16 residues. CDR3 loop: CSVEFGSGRGNTEAFF. The CDR3 DNA is TGCAGCGTTGAGTTTGGGTCTGGGAGGGGGAACACTGAAGCTTTCTTT. Full variable domain (outside the CDR3, taken from reference TRBV29-1 and TRBJ1-1): SAVISQKPSRDICQRGTSLTIQCQVDSQVTMMFWYRQQPGQSLTLIATANQGSEATYESGFVIDKFPISRPNLTFSTLTVSNMSPEDSSIYLCSVEFGSGRGNTEAFFGQGTRLTVV.

The genes are TRBV3-1 (or the pseudogene TRBV3-2) and TRBJ1-6; TRBD1 is a possible D gene (6 bases). Looked up from germline, CDR1 is LGHDT and CDR2 is YNNKEL (reference sequence). Between the trimmed V and J ends, which lost 0 bases and 10 bases, there was a span of 16 bases. This CDR3 has 16 amino acids. The CDR3 region has the DNA TGTGCCAGCAGCCAAGAAGGATCAGGGGCTTTGTCACCCCTCCACTTT. Amino acid sequence: CASSQEGSGALSPLHF.

This chain joins TRBV5-4 and TRBJ1-2; D not resolved. V lost 4 bases and J 5 bases, leaving 9 bases between the germline ends. This CDR3 is built from 12 residues. Per germline, CDR1 SGHNT and CDR2 YYREEE (reference sequence). CDR3 region: CASSGDGYGYTF. The CDR3 DNA is TGTGCCAGCAGCGGAGACGGATATGGCTACACCTTC.

The V gene is TRBV11-2, the J gene TRBJ2-7; 8 positions match TRBD2. From germline, CDR1 is SGHAT and CDR2 FQNNGV. This CDR3 has 15 amino acids. After removal of 1 base from V and 1 base from J, the junction contained 3 bases not matched to a gene. The CDR3 region is CASSLGAGASYEQYF. The CDR3 DNA reads TGTGCCAGCAGCTTAGGAGCGGGAGCATCCTACGAGCAGTACTTC.

The J gene is TRBJ2-2, the V gene TRBV7-9; D possibly corresponds to TRBD1 (6 bases). Trimming removed 4 bases at V and 3 bases at J, with 15 bases between. The length of the CDR3 is 16 residues. CDR1 is SEHNR and CDR2 is FQNEAQ in the germline V gene (reference sequence). The CDR3 reads CASSSSRGWDTGELFF. The CDR3 DNA reads as TGTGCCAGCAGCTCAAGCAGGGGTTGGGACACCGGGGAGCTGTTTTTT.

This clone has only a few counts. This chain links TRBV7-3 with TRBJ1-6, with D possibly being TRBD1 (5 bases). The CDR3 contains 14 residues. V was shortened by 5 bases and J by 9 bases, with 14 bases between the two germline ends. Germline values: CDR1 SGHTA, CDR2 FQGTGA. The CDR3 loop reads CASSQQTEASPLHF. In DNA form, the CDR3 reads TGTGCCAGCAGCCAACAGACAGAAGCTTCACCCCTCCACTTT.